This TCR beta chain was identified during a study of tumor-infiltrating lymphocytes in primary liver carcinoma. Study-level information: Both sexes were represented among patients, who were 30 to 69 years old. Sequenced samples came back with roughly 3.65 to 8 million productive TCRbeta reads, and the counts looked alike across tissue types. Study outcomes and limitations: Tumor region pairs overlapped more than did tumor-adjacent and tumor-blood pairs.

Germline DNA was also extracted, with blood RNA taken from unsorted whole blood. From germline, CDR1 is SGHNT and CDR2 YENEEA. CDR3 length equals 18 residues. The sample holds a few counts of this clonotype. Antigen specificity is unknown. A read error is possible here, since a much larger clone lies one base away. TCR beta cDNA was reverse-transcribed from roughly 520 ng of total RNA. The reaction used a constant-region primer and ProtoScript II reverse transcriptase. Nested multiplex PCR, run for three rounds with slightly modified ARM-PCR, yielded TCR beta libraries. The opening two PCR rounds, around 11 cycles each, paired TRBV1-TRBV30 forward primers with a C-beta reverse primer. TCRdb re-analysed the multiplex PCR reads in MiXCR, keeping a single row per CDR3 protein. The sample consists of 150,000 to 200,000 distinct CDR3 sequences, 65% of them appearing once.

Sequences were obtained from peripheral blood. V gene TRBV11-3 combines with J gene TRBJ2-4; weak D call: TRBD2 (5 bases). This TCR derives from a woman aged 60-70 years with primary liver carcinoma and hepatitis B virus infection. CDR3 in amino acids: CTSSLEAGPTRGKNIQYF. The CDR3 coding sequence is TGTACCAGCAGCTTAGAAGCTGGCCCAACTCGGGGCAAAAACATTCAGTACTTC.